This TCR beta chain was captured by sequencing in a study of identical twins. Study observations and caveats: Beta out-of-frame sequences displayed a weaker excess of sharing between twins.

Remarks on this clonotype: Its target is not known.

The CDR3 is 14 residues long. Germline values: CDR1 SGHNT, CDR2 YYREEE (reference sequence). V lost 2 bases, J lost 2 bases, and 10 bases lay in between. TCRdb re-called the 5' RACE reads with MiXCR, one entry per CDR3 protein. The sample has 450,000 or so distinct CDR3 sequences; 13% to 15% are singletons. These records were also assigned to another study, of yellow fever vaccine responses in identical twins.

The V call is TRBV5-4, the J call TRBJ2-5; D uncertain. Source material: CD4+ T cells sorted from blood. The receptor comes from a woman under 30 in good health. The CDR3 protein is CASSLASRQETQYF. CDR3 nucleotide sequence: TGTGCCAGCAGCTTAGCGTCCAGGCAAGAGACCCAGTACTTC.